This TCR beta chain is from a study of control samples from healthy donors and cancer patients. Profiled with immunoSEQ multiplex PCR; TCRdb holds only in-frame clones, not every one. In the table there are some 200,000 clones, just under 95% of which are singletons. The CDR3 extends over 15 amino acids. The germline V gene encodes CDR1 SEHNR and CDR2 FQNEAQ (reference sequence). The V gene lost 3 bases and the J gene lost 13 bases, with 21 bases spanning the gap. The rearrangement joins TRBV7-9 to TRBJ1-4; D uncertain. This TCR derives from a man in his fifties or sixties in good health. Material: blood. This CDR3 reads CASSFTSLPSAGLFF. The CDR3 DNA sequence: TGTGCCAGCAGCTTCACCAGCCTCCCTTCCGCAGGACTGTTTTTT.